These 12 T cell receptor beta chains were sequenced from one sample in a study of blood T cell repertoires in COVID-19. This table comes from immunoSEQ multiplex PCR, and its TCRdb copy is limited to in-frame clones, with some not included. The repertoire has roughly 160,000 clones, 70% to 90% of them found once; the top ten carry around 1%. The sequencing sample was made of peripheral blood. These receptors were obtained from a man aged 35 to 55 with acute or convalescent COVID-19.

V is TRBV6-4 and J is TRBJ2-1; 7 nucleotides line up with TRBD1. This CDR3 is 16 amino acids long. Looked up from germline, CDR1 is MRHNA and CDR2 is SNTAGT. Trimming at V came to 3 bases and at J to 4 bases, leaving 9 bases not matched to a gene. As DNA, the CDR3 is TGTGCCAGCAGTGAGACCGGACAGGATCCTTACAATGAGCAGTTCTTC. The encoded protein is CASSETGQDPYNEQFF.

V gene TRBV2 combines with J gene TRBJ1-4; 9 bases fit TRBD1. The V gene's germline CDR1 is SNHLY and CDR2 FYNNEI. This CDR3 contains 17 residues. The ends lost 6 bases at V and 2 bases at J; junction bases unmatched: 10. Here the CDR3 DNA reads TGTGCCAGCAGACAGGGGGCAAGTCGTAGGACTAATGAAAAACTGTTTTTT. Translating gives CASRQGASRRTNEKLFF.

This chain connects TRBV5-1 to TRBJ1-6; TRBD1 matches at 7 bases. Looked up from germline, CDR1 is SGHRS and CDR2 is YFSETQ. Trimming took 4 bases from V and 10 from J; bases not matched to a gene: 20. There are 18 residues in the CDR3. In DNA, the CDR3 is TGCGCCAGCAGCCCCACACCCCGGGACAGTTTGAGGGGATCACCCCTCCACTTT. This gives the protein CASSPTPRDSLRGSPLHF.

On this clone itself: Mismatch with germline at one junction end may stem from a read error. The chain combines TRBV30 with TRBJ2-2; the D gene is possibly TRBD2 (6 bases). The germline CDR1 and CDR2 sequences are GTSNPN and SVGIG (reference sequence). The CDR3 consists of 14 residues. The CDR3 region has the DNA TGTGCCTGGAGTGTGGCAGGGTCCACCGGGGGGCTGTTTTTT. This codes for CAWSVAGSTGGLFF.

The chain recombines TRBV29-1 with TRBJ2-5, with D tentatively TRBD2 (5 bases). Germline V gene data show CDR1 as SQVTM and CDR2 as ANQGSEA. There are 11 residues in the CDR3. V dropped 4 bases and J dropped 5 bases, with 8 bases sitting between them. CDR3 sequence: CSVAGEETQYF. The CDR3 DNA reads as TGCAGCGTTGCCGGGGAGGAGACCCAGTACTTC. The entire variable domain, with the rest obtained from reference TRBV29-1 and TRBJ2-5, is as follows: SAVISQKPSRDICQRGTSLTIQCQVDSQVTMMFWYRQQPGQSLTLIATANQGSEATYESGFVIDKFPISRPNLTFSTLTVSNMSPEDSSIYLCSVAGEETQYFGPGTRLLVL.

The CDR3 nucleotides read TGTGCCAGCAGCGAAAGGGGGACCGGGGAGCTGTTTTTT. Protein sequence: CASSERGTGELFF. The gene calls are TRBV7-3 and TRBJ2-2; a possible D gene is TRBD1 (6 bases). Germline lookup yields CDR1 SGHTA and CDR2 FQGTGA. The CDR3 runs to 13 residues. V lost 5 bases to trimming and J lost 5 bases, with 9 bases between them.

The CDR3 here is CASSLRGTEFNEQFF. In DNA, the CDR3 is TGTGCCAGCAGCTTAAGGGGGACCGAGTTCAATGAGCAGTTCTTC. The chain employs TRBV11-2 and TRBJ2-1, with a possible D match to TRBD1 (6 bases). There are 15 residues in the CDR3. V was clipped by 2 bases and J by 6 bases, with 14 bases between them. Germline CDR1 SGHAT, CDR2 FQNNGV.

The J gene is TRBJ2-7, the V gene TRBV9; 8 nucleotides match TRBD2. V lost 4 bases to trimming and J lost 2 bases; unmatched junction nucleotides: 8. From germline, CDR1 is SGDLS and CDR2 YYNGEE. The CDR3 sequence is 15 residues long. The CDR3 DNA follows: TGTGCCAGCAGCTCAGGGTTAGCGGGGACCTACGAGCAGTACTTC. It is translated as CASSSGLAGTYEQYF.

The chain has TRBV5-1 and TRBJ2-3, with TRBD2 matching 8 bases. Germline values: CDR1 SGHRS, CDR2 YFSETQ. V was pared by 0 bases and J by 2 bases, with 2 bases of the junction left unmatched. This CDR3 has 15 residues. The CDR3 nucleotides are TGCGCCAGCAGCTTGGAACTAGCGGACACAGATACGCAGTATTTT. It specifies CASSLELADTDTQYF.

The chain recombines TRBV7-3 with TRBJ1-1; the match to TRBD1 covers 7 bases. Germline-derived CDR1 and CDR2 are SGHTA and FQGTGA. The CDR3 has 15 residues. J gave up 5 bases and V 1 base, and 7 bases lay outside the gene matches. The CDR3 sequence is CASSLKFTGVTEAFF. In nucleotides, the CDR3 is TGTGCCAGCAGCTTAAAATTTACAGGGGTGACTGAAGCTTTCTTT.

This chain connects TRBV19 to TRBJ1-5; 8 bases are shared with TRBD1. CDR3 size: 15 residues. Germline CDR1 and CDR2: LNHDA and SQIVND (reference sequence). After removal of 6 bases from V and 3 bases from J, the junction contained 7 bases not matched to a gene. CDR3 DNA sequence: TGTGCCAGTAGGCCCAGGACAGGGCCCAATCAGCCCCAGCATTTT. It translates to CASRPRTGPNQPQHF. Variable domain in full (rest from reference TRBV19 and TRBJ1-5): DGGITQSPKYLFRKEGQNVTLSCEQNLNHDAMYWYRQDPGQGLRLIYYSQIVNDFQKGDIAEGYSVSREKKESFPLTVTSAQKNPTAFYLCASRPRTGPNQPQHFGDGTRLSIL.

This clone was counted between two and nine times. The CDR3 DNA is TGTGCCAGCAGCCAAGAGTGGGGGGGAGGGCTCCCGTACAATGAGCAGTTCTTC. Translated, it gives CASSQEWGGGLPYNEQFF. The chain carries TRBV3-1 (or the pseudogene TRBV3-2) and TRBJ2-1, with 7 bases identical to TRBD2. This CDR3 region has 18 residues. V dropped 0 bases and J dropped 4; count of bases not matched to a gene: 12. Germline V gene lookup returns CDR1 LGHDT and CDR2 YNNKEL (reference sequence).